The 20 T cell receptor beta chains presented below share a single source sample, sequenced in a study of blood T cell repertoires in COVID-19. Libraries were prepared by immunoSEQ multiplex PCR; TCRdb keeps only in-frame clonotypes and omits some of them. Of about 190,000 clones listed, 70% to 85% are singletons. Sequencing was performed on peripheral blood. These receptors came from a woman in her forties or fifties with acute or convalescent COVID-19.

With respect to this clone: The same CDR3 also results from other DNA sequences found in this sample. Here the CDR3 DNA reads TGTGCCAGCAGCTTGACAGGGCCCTACGAGCAGTACTTC. It codes for CASSLTGPYEQYF. V gene TRBV5-6 combines with J gene TRBJ2-7; tentative D call: TRBD1 (6 bases). Trimming took 1 base from V and 2 from J, leaving 7 bases between them. There are 13 residues in the CDR3. In germline, CDR1 is SGHDT, CDR2 YYEEEE.

This chain joins TRBV28 and TRBJ2-1; 10 bases align to TRBD2. Per the germline V gene, CDR1 is MDHEN and CDR2 is SYDVKM. J was trimmed by 5 bases and V by 6 bases; bases with no gene match: 10. This CDR3 region has 16 residues. The DNA for the CDR3 is TGTGCCAGCAGAACAGCAGGACTAGCGGTTAACAATGAGCAGTTCTTC. It is translated as CASRTAGLAVNNEQFF.

This chain uses TRBV3-1 (or the pseudogene TRBV3-2) with TRBJ2-4, with TRBD1 matching over 9 bases. V lost 0 bases and J lost 2; bases outside the gene matches: 14. Germline V gives CDR1 LGHDT, CDR2 YNNKEL (reference sequence). This CDR3 has 20 amino acids. The CDR3 DNA reads as TGTGCCAGCAGCCAAGACCAGGGGGACAGGGTATCGGAGTCCAAAAACATTCAGTACTTC. It translates to CASSQDQGDRVSESKNIQYF.

This clone was seen more than once but under ten times. This sequence joins TRBV7-2 and TRBJ1-1; 7 bases match TRBD1. The V gene end was trimmed by 6 bases and the J gene end by 3 bases; junction bases not matched to a gene: 7. CDR1 SGHTA and CDR2 FQGNSA come from the germline V gene. This CDR3 has 14 residues. This chain's CDR3 is CASSYDRVDTEAFF. CDR3 nucleotides: TGTGCCAGCAGTTACGACAGGGTAGACACTGAAGCTTTCTTT.

The chain uses TRBV7-2 and TRBJ2-3, with 7 nucleotides matching TRBD2. V shed 0 bases and J 5 bases; nucleotides not matched to a gene: 5. The CDR3 totals 15 residues. CDR1 and CDR2 from the germline V gene are SGHTA and FQGNSA. The CDR3 region is CASSLAGGPGDTQYF. The CDR3 DNA follows: TGTGCCAGCAGCTTAGCGGGAGGGCCGGGAGATACGCAGTATTTT.

This clone has a single count. CDR3 in amino acids: CASSLSASGSYEQYF. CDR3 DNA: TGTGCCAGCAGTTTATCGGCTAGCGGGAGCTACGAGCAGTACTTC. This rearrangement joins TRBV27 to TRBJ2-7; TRBD2 agrees at 10 bases. V lost 0 bases and J lost 3; bases outside the gene matches: 2. This CDR3 is 15 amino acids long. From germline, CDR1 is MNHEY and CDR2 SMNVEV (reference sequence).

The sample holds a few counts of this clone. The gene calls are TRBV19 and TRBJ2-1; D not resolved. V gave up 3 bases and J gave up 10 bases, with 19 bases separating them. Per germline, CDR1 LNHDA and CDR2 SQIVND (reference sequence). CDR3 length: 15 residues. CDR3 DNA: TGTGCCAGTAGTATGGTGGCCAATTCACGAGGCGAGCAGTTCTTC. Amino acids: CASSMVANSRGEQFF.

J is TRBJ1-3 and V is TRBV6-1; D ambiguous. The V gene's germline CDR1 is MNHNS and CDR2 SASEGT. This CDR3 is built from 16 residues. Trimming took off 1 base at V and 0 bases at J, with 10 bases between the two ends. CDR3 coding DNA: TGTGCCAGCAGTGAAGTCCTACAGATCTCTGGAAACACCATATATTTT. Encoded protein: CASSEVLQISGNTIYF.

This clone was seen a handful of times. The chain has TRBV5-1 and TRBJ2-2; 7 positions match TRBD2. The germline V gene encodes CDR1 SGHRS and CDR2 YFSETQ. This CDR3 spans 15 amino acids. The J segment lost 5 bases and the V segment lost 3 bases, leaving 7 bases of the junction unmatched. The CDR3 sequence: CASSSRTSETGELFF. Here the CDR3 DNA reads TGCGCCAGCAGCTCCCGGACTAGTGAGACCGGGGAGCTGTTTTTT.

The genes are TRBV30 and TRBJ2-3, with D possibly matching TRBD2 (7 bases). Germline V lookup: CDR1 GTSNPN, CDR2 SVGIG (reference sequence). This CDR3 is 16 amino acids long. The V and J ends lost 0 bases and 1 base respectively, with 14 bases between them. DNA for the CDR3: TGTGCCTGGAGTGTACTGGGGGGGGCTGGCACAGATACGCAGTATTTT. Protein product: CAWSVLGGAGTDTQYF.

This clone showed up just a few times. The chain uses TRBV29-1 and TRBJ1-1; TRBD1 matches at 10 bases. Germline V CDR1 and CDR2: SQVTM, ANQGSEA. Losses at the gene ends were 6 bases for V and 4 bases for J; bases not matched to a gene: 2. CDR3 length: 12 residues. CDR3 residues: CSVRTGGTEAFF. The DNA of the CDR3 is TGCAGCGTCCGGACAGGGGGCACTGAAGCTTTCTTT.

This rearrangement joins TRBV6-5 to TRBJ2-7; no reliable D call. Germline lookup yields CDR1 MNHEY and CDR2 SVGAGI. The CDR3 spans 16 residues. The germline V and J ends were trimmed by 2 bases and 0 bases, with 14 bases remaining between them. The CDR3 protein is CASSYGATRSSYEQYF. CDR3 bases: TGTGCCAGCAGTTACGGCGCCACGCGGAGCTCCTACGAGCAGTACTTC.

This clone has more than one count but fewer than ten. J is TRBJ1-6 and V is TRBV30; D is ambiguous. Per the germline V gene, CDR1 is GTSNPN and CDR2 is SVGIG (reference sequence). There are 13 residues in the CDR3. V dropped 4 bases and J dropped 8 bases, with 12 bases sitting between them. The CDR3 sequence is CAWNGGFYSPLHF. DNA of the CDR3: TGTGCCTGGAACGGAGGTTTCTATTCACCCCTCCACTTT.

The CDR3 DNA sequence: TGTGCCAGCAGTGTGATAGCGGGCGCTCTCTCTGGGGCCAACGTCCTGACTTTC. It specifies CASSVIAGALSGANVLTF. V and J are TRBV6-1 and TRBJ2-6, with TRBD2 matching over 7 bases. Trimming cost V 4 bases and J 0 bases; bases outside gene matches: 9. The V gene's germline CDR1 is MNHNS and CDR2 SASEGT. The CDR3 consists of 18 residues.

The CDR3 loop is CASSRSDGYSNQPQHF. The CDR3 region has the DNA TGTGCCAGCAGCCGAAGCGACGGATATAGCAATCAGCCCCAGCATTTT. V is TRBV4-2 and J is TRBJ1-5; D remains ambiguous. The CDR3 loop spans 16 amino acids. Between the trimmed V and J ends, which lost 4 bases and 0 bases, there was a span of 13 bases. Looked up from germline, CDR1 is LGHNA and CDR2 is YNFKEQ.

This clone showed up just once. The V call is TRBV30, the J call TRBJ1-5; D is perhaps TRBD1 (5 bases). Germline V gives CDR1 GTSNPN, CDR2 SVGIG (reference sequence). The CDR3 is made up of 15 amino acids. V gave up 3 bases and J gave up 7 bases, with 19 bases separating them. This CDR3 is CAWSPRGGTGQPQHF. The CDR3 bases are TGTGCCTGGAGCCCACGGGGGGGGACGGGGCAGCCCCAGCATTTT.

This clone was picked up a small number of times. This chain links TRBV27 with TRBJ1-6; a weak D match, TRBD1 (5 bases). Germline CDR1 and CDR2: MNHEY and SMNVEV (reference sequence). Trimming took 6 bases from V and 10 from J, leaving 16 bases between them. This CDR3 is 14 amino acids long. The CDR3 loop reads CASRATSRTSPLHF. CDR3 coding DNA: TGTGCCAGCAGAGCAACGAGCAGGACATCACCCCTCCACTTT.

This clone was recorded at least ten times. The V call is TRBV5-4, the J call TRBJ1-4, with D possibly being TRBD1 (6 bases). CDR1 is SGHNT and CDR2 is YYREEE in the germline V gene (reference sequence). This CDR3 contains 15 residues. Trimming took 4 bases from V and 5 from J, leaving 15 bases between them. CDR3 bases: TGTGCCAGCAGCCAAACCGGACAGCCAAATGAAAAACTGTTTTTT. Its translation is CASSQTGQPNEKLFF.

The chain uses TRBV11-2 and TRBJ2-3, with 11 bases that match TRBD2. This CDR3 has 15 residues. V shed 5 bases, J shed 4 bases, and the junction held 5 bases outside the gene matches. Germline V gene sequence: CDR1 SGHAT, CDR2 FQNNGV. In DNA, the CDR3 is TGTGCCAGCAGCCGTAGCGGGAGGGCCTCAGATACGCAGTATTTT. As protein: CASSRSGRASDTQYF.

The V and J genes are TRBV10-1 and TRBJ2-3, with 10 bases fitting TRBD2. This CDR3 has 15 residues. CDR1 and CDR2 (germline): WNHNN, SYGVQD (reference sequence). J gave up 2 bases and V 2 bases, and 1 base lay outside the gene matches. This chain's CDR3 is CASSEGLAATDTQYF. Written as DNA, the CDR3 is TGCGCCAGCAGTGAGGGACTAGCGGCCACAGATACGCAGTATTTT.